Below, 31 T cell receptor beta chains from the same sample are listed, as sequenced in a study of cytomegalovirus exposure and HLA in healthy donors. TCRdb's copy holds only in-frame clones and misses some; the assay was immunoSEQ multiplex PCR. The sample includes 150,000 to 200,000 clones, about 85% of them seen just once. The sample consisted of PBMCs. The receptors shown here come from a man between 18 and 29 years old in good health and CMV-seropositive.

The V gene is TRBV5-4, the J gene TRBJ2-1, with a tentative D call TRBD2 (6 bases). CDR1 is SGHNT, CDR2 YYREEE, per germline (reference sequence). V shed 4 bases and J shed 7 bases, with 15 bases lying between them. The CDR3 is 14 amino acids. CDR3 coding DNA: TGTGCCAGCAGCCCCGGGACTGACAGAAATGAGCAGTTCTTC. As protein: CASSPGTDRNEQFF. The full variable domain, completed using reference TRBV5-4 and TRBJ2-1, is ETGVTQSPTHLIKTRGQQVTLRCSSQSGHNTVSWYQQALGQGPQFIFQYYREEENGRGNFPPRFSGLQFPNYSSELNVNALELDDSALYLCASSPGTDRNEQFFGPGTRLTVL.

The table lists this clone with a few counts. The chain couples TRBV30 to TRBJ1-1; 7 nucleotides line up with TRBD1. J gave up 4 bases and V 0 bases, and 17 bases lay outside the gene matches. Germline CDR1 GTSNPN, CDR2 SVGIG (reference sequence). This CDR3 comprises 18 residues. The CDR3 sequence is CAWSVSWGRGVLGTEAFF. CDR3 DNA: TGTGCCTGGAGTGTAAGTTGGGGCAGGGGGGTTCTGGGCACTGAAGCTTTCTTT. Complete variable domain (other parts from reference TRBV30 and TRBJ1-1): SQTIHQWPATLVQPVGSPLSLECTVEGTSNPNLYWYRQAAGRGLQLLFYSVGIGQISSEVPQNLSASRPQDRQFILSSKKLLLSDSGFYLCAWSVSWGRGVLGTEAFFGQGTRLTVV.

The V call is TRBV28, the J call TRBJ2-1, with TRBD2 matching over 10 bases. V shed 6 bases and J 8 bases; nucleotides not matched to a gene: 4. The CDR3 runs to 13 residues. The germline CDR1 and CDR2 sequences are MDHEN and SYDVKM. The CDR3, as DNA: TGTGCCAGCAGACCGGGACTAGCGTATGAGCAGTTCTTC. This translates into CASRPGLAYEQFF. The full variable domain, rest sourced from reference TRBV28 and TRBJ2-1, is DVKVTQSSRYLVKRTGEKVFLECVQDMDHENMFWYRQDPGLGLRLIYFSYDVKMKEKGDIPEGYSVSREKKERFSLILESASTNQTSMYLCASRPGLAYEQFFGPGTRLTVL.

This clone was counted a single time. The CDR3 loop reads CASSLILGGEQFF. Here the CDR3 DNA reads TGCGCCAGCAGCCTCATCCTGGGGGGTGAGCAGTTCTTC. The gene calls are TRBV5-1 and TRBJ2-1; D is perhaps TRBD2 (6 bases). CDR1 is SGHRS and CDR2 is YFSETQ in the germline V gene. CDR3 length equals 13 residues. Trimming left V 4 bases short and J 9 bases short, with 14 bases between.

The chain uses TRBV7-3 and TRBJ1-4; the D is unclear. This CDR3 has 14 residues. V shed 4 bases and J shed 7 bases, with 13 bases lying between them. Germline-derived CDR1 and CDR2 are SGHTA and FQGTGA. The DNA for the CDR3 is TGTGCCAGCAGCTCCGCGGGTATTCCTGAAAAACTGTTTTTT. Translation gives CASSSAGIPEKLFF.

This clone showed up just once. This sequence joins TRBV5-6 and TRBJ1-1; D is unclear. In germline, CDR1 is SGHDT, CDR2 YYEEEE. Trimming shortened V by 3 bases and J by 5 bases, and 14 bases separated the two germline ends. The CDR3 totals 14 residues. The CDR3 DNA reads as TGTGCCAGCAGCTCCCGGAGGGATCGGACTGAAGCTTTCTTT. Its translation: CASSSRRDRTEAFF.

The chain carries TRBV7-9 and TRBJ2-2; 9 bases align to TRBD1. V was pared by 5 bases and J by 2 bases, with 6 bases of the junction left unmatched. This CDR3 is 16 amino acids long. The germline CDR1 and CDR2 sequences are SEHNR and FQNEAQ (reference sequence). DNA for the CDR3: TGTGCCAGCAGCCCGTACAGGGGGCGAAACACCGGGGAGCTGTTTTTT. Its protein product is CASSPYRGRNTGELFF.

The CDR3 coding sequence is TGCGCCAGCAGCTCAGTGGCAGGGGATCGCTATGGCTACACCTTC. It is translated as CASSSVAGDRYGYTF. The chain recombines TRBV5-1 with TRBJ1-2; a weak D match, TRBD1 (6 bases). CDR3 length equals 15 residues. Deletions cut 3 bases from V and 4 bases from J, with 16 bases between. Per germline, CDR1 SGHRS and CDR2 YFSETQ.

The rearrangement links TRBV7-9 to TRBJ2-5, with TRBD2 identical over 7 bases. The CDR3 is made up of 14 amino acids. V lost 2 bases to trimming and J lost 3 bases; unmatched junction nucleotides: 3. Germline V gene lookup returns CDR1 SEHNR and CDR2 FQNEAQ (reference sequence). The CDR3 DNA reads as TGTGCCAGCAGCTTACCAGGGAGGGAAGAGACCCAGTACTTC. It specifies CASSLPGREETQYF.

The chain carries TRBV7-6 and TRBJ1-2; D is undetermined. Germline V CDR1 and CDR2: SGHVS, FNYEAQ. With 0 bases removed from V and 2 bases from J, the gap between germline ends came to 10 bases. This CDR3 comprises 15 residues. The CDR3 region is CASSLAIRENYGYTF. The CDR3 region has the DNA TGTGCCAGCAGCTTAGCGATTCGGGAAAACTATGGCTACACCTTC.

CDR3 DNA: TGCAGCGTTGTAATGGGCCCCCACGAGCAGTACTTC. The encoded protein is CSVVMGPHEQYF. J is TRBJ2-7 and V is TRBV29-1; D is unclear. Germline-derived CDR1 and CDR2 are SQVTM and ANQGSEA. Trimming stripped 4 bases from V and 5 bases from J, with 12 bases between. The CDR3 runs to 12 residues.

The V and J genes are TRBV28 and TRBJ2-5; 8 bases line up with TRBD2. The germline CDR1 and CDR2 sequences are MDHEN and SYDVKM. The V and J ends lost 4 bases and 4 bases, in that order; junction bases with no gene match: 5. CDR3 length: 14 amino acids. CDR3 region: CASSSPSGRETQYF. The CDR3 region has the DNA TGTGCCAGCAGTTCGCCGAGCGGGAGAGAGACCCAGTACTTC.

In its sample, this clone was seen once. The V and J genes are TRBV29-1 and TRBJ2-2, with 7 bases that match TRBD2. Germline V gives CDR1 SQVTM, CDR2 ANQGSEA. V trimming: 7 bases; J trimming: 4 bases; junction bases outside the gene matches: 6. The CDR3 loop spans 13 amino acids. CDR3 nucleotides: TGCAGCGCCAAACTAGCGACCACCGGGGAGCTGTTTTTT. Amino acid sequence: CSAKLATTGELFF.

This chain connects TRBV2 to TRBJ1-6, with 7 bases that match TRBD1. This CDR3 is built from 13 residues. V shed 8 bases and J 13 bases; nucleotides not matched to a gene: 11. Germline CDR1 is SNHLY and CDR2 is FYNNEI. The CDR3 DNA is TGTGCCAGCGCCGACAGGGCCACTCAGCCCCTCCACTTT. It codes for CASADRATQPLHF.

The genes are TRBV9 and TRBJ1-4; 7 bases map to TRBD1. The length of the CDR3 is 13 residues. The junction had 9 bases not matched to a gene; V was cut back by 6 bases and J by 10 bases. Germline V gives CDR1 SGDLS, CDR2 YYNGEE. CDR3 DNA: TGTGCCAGCACGAGGCAGGGGGATGGAAAACTGTTTTTT. Translated: CASTRQGDGKLFF. Drawing the rest from reference TRBV9 and TRBJ1-4, the complete variable domain is DSGVTQTPKHLITATGQRVTLRCSPRSGDLSVYWYQQSLDQGLQFLIQYYNGEERAKGNILERFSAQQFPDLHSELNLSSLELGDSALYFCASTRQGDGKLFFGSGTQLSVL.

The chain has TRBV2 and TRBJ2-1; D perhaps matches TRBD1 (6 bases). The germline CDR1 and CDR2 sequences are SNHLY and FYNNEI. This CDR3 has 14 amino acids. The V gene lost 2 bases and the J gene lost 4 bases, with 9 bases spanning the gap. The CDR3 sequence: CASSELGGYNEQFF. Written as DNA, the CDR3 is TGTGCCAGCAGTGAACTAGGGGGATACAATGAGCAGTTCTTC.

J is TRBJ2-2 and V is TRBV28; D is ambiguous. Germline V gives CDR1 MDHEN, CDR2 SYDVKM. The CDR3 contains 13 residues. V lost 0 bases and J 5 bases, leaving 4 bases between the germline ends. In DNA, the CDR3 is TGTGCCAGCAGTTTATGGACAACCGGGGAGCTGTTTTTT. As protein: CASSLWTTGELFF.

V is TRBV7-8 and J is TRBJ1-2; 7 nucleotides agree with TRBD1. Germline loops: CDR1 SGHVS, CDR2 FQNEAQ. V lost 5 bases and J lost 2; bases outside the gene matches: 8. This CDR3 has 15 residues. The CDR3 DNA sequence: TGTGCCAGCAGCCCTAGGAGGGGACAGAACTATGGCTACACCTTC. This translates into CASSPRRGQNYGYTF.

The chain carries TRBV15 and TRBJ1-4, with TRBD1 matching over 9 bases. This CDR3 contains 16 residues. Germline V gene lookup returns CDR1 LNHNV and CDR2 YYDKDF (reference sequence). The junction had 9 bases not matched to a gene; V was cut back by 5 bases and J by 5 bases. The CDR3 spells CATSGSTGTGNEKLFF. The CDR3 nucleotides read TGTGCCACCAGCGGATCTACCGGGACAGGGAATGAAAAACTGTTTTTT.

This clone has a single count. This chain connects TRBV2 to TRBJ2-7; 11 bases are shared with TRBD1. The CDR3 consists of 15 residues. Germline values: CDR1 SNHLY, CDR2 FYNNEI. The ends lost 7 bases at V and 5 bases at J; junction bases unmatched: 10. Here the CDR3 DNA reads TGTGCCAGCACCCTCGGACAGGGGGCTTTCAACGAGCAGTACTTC. Amino acid sequence: CASTLGQGAFNEQYF.

This clone was picked up a small number of times. The gene calls are TRBV11-3 and TRBJ2-5; tentatively, D is TRBD1 (6 bases). CDR3 length: 20 amino acids. Between the trimmed V and J ends, which lost 5 bases and 4 bases, there was a span of 32 bases. The germline V gene has CDR1 SGHNT and CDR2 YENEEA. This CDR3 reads CASSVSSWGQVVPRSETQYF. In DNA, the CDR3 is TGTGCCAGCAGCGTATCCTCATGGGGACAAGTAGTGCCAAGGTCAGAGACCCAGTACTTC.

The V call is TRBV10-3, the J call TRBJ1-5; 11 nucleotides match TRBD1. V lost 7 bases, J lost 9 bases, and 17 bases stayed unmatched. The CDR3 is made up of 17 amino acids. Per germline, CDR1 ENHRY and CDR2 SYGVKD. The CDR3 coding sequence is TGTGCCATCAAATGGGAAGGGACAGGGGGAATGACGGGGCCCCAGCATTTT. This codes for CAIKWEGTGGMTGPQHF.

The V and J genes are TRBV5-1 and TRBJ2-2; D unresolved. Per the germline V gene, CDR1 is SGHRS and CDR2 is YFSETQ. CDR3 length: 12 residues. Trimming removed 4 bases at V and 7 bases at J, with 8 bases between. In DNA form, the CDR3 reads TGCGCCAGCAGCCACCGGAGCGGGGAGCTGTTTTTT. Amino acid sequence: CASSHRSGELFF.

This clone came up once. This rearrangement joins TRBV19 to TRBJ2-2; D may be TRBD1 (6 bases). The length of the CDR3 is 14 residues. CDR1 and CDR2 from the germline V gene are LNHDA and SQIVND (reference sequence). V lost 3 bases and J 3 bases, leaving 8 bases between the germline ends. The CDR3 sequence: CASSINRDTGELFF. CDR3 in DNA: TGTGCCAGTAGTATCAACAGGGACACCGGGGAGCTGTTTTTT.

This clone turned up a few times. Other DNA sequences of this sample code for an identical CDR3. This chain connects TRBV27 to TRBJ2-7; D remains ambiguous. Germline assignment: CDR1 MNHEY and CDR2 SMNVEV (reference sequence). CDR3 length: 13 amino acids. V was pared by 2 bases and J by 0 bases, with 5 bases between. The CDR3 is CASSLASSYEQYF. The CDR3 DNA follows: TGTGCCAGCAGTTTAGCGAGCTCCTACGAGCAGTACTTC.

The V and J genes are TRBV9 and TRBJ2-5, with no clear D. CDR1 and CDR2 from the germline V gene are SGDLS and YYNGEE. Between the trimmed V and J ends, which lost 3 bases and 1 base, there was a span of 7 bases. CDR3 length: 13 residues. In DNA, the CDR3 is TGTGCCAGCAGCGCAGATCCCCAAGAGACCCAGTACTTC. Translated, it gives CASSADPQETQYF.

V and J are TRBV9 and TRBJ2-1; 7 bases are a match to TRBD2. Germline CDR1 is SGDLS and CDR2 is YYNGEE. Trimming cost V 3 bases and J 4 bases; bases outside gene matches: 7. The CDR3 covers 15 residues. CDR3 sequence reads: CASSEVAGPYNEQFF. In DNA form, the CDR3 reads TGTGCCAGCAGCGAGGTAGCGGGCCCTTACAATGAGCAGTTCTTC.

This chain links TRBV5-1 with TRBJ2-3; 9 nucleotides align to TRBD2. This CDR3 has 16 residues. Per the germline V gene, CDR1 is SGHRS and CDR2 is YFSETQ. V was pared by 4 bases and J by 1 base, with 7 bases of the junction left unmatched. In nucleotides, the CDR3 is TGCGCCAGCAGCCCGGGAGCGGGAGGAGGCACAGATACGCAGTATTTT. This codes for CASSPGAGGGTDTQYF.

The chain couples TRBV10-3 to TRBJ1-1, with 10 bases fitting TRBD1. V shed 4 bases, J shed 2 bases, and the junction held 10 bases outside the gene matches. This CDR3 region has 17 residues. The germline V gene encodes CDR1 ENHRY and CDR2 SYGVKD. This CDR3 is CAISGSLTGGLNTEAFF. Here the CDR3 DNA reads TGTGCCATCAGTGGATCATTGACAGGGGGCCTTAACACTGAAGCTTTCTTT.

This CDR3 reads CASSLGGTFHQYF. Written as DNA, the CDR3 is TGCGCCAGCAGCCTAGGAGGAACTTTTCACCAGTATTTT. The V call is TRBV4-1, the J call TRBJ2-3; the D gene is possibly TRBD2 (5 bases). Germline values: CDR1 MGHRA, CDR2 YSYEKL. The CDR3 is 13 amino acids. V shed 4 bases and J shed 12 bases, with 17 bases lying between them.

The rearrangement joins TRBV7-9 to TRBJ2-1, with no clear D. V lost 6 bases and J lost 5, with 5 bases in between. The CDR3 is made up of 11 amino acids. In germline, CDR1 is SEHNR, CDR2 FQNEAQ (reference sequence). DNA of the CDR3: TGTGCCAGCAGTCACAACAATGAGCAGTTCTTC. Amino acid sequence: CASSHNNEQFF.